This T cell receptor (beta chain) was sequenced in a study of spatial heterogeneity in lung cancer. Whole-study results and caveats: Counts of expanded alpha and beta TCRs within tumors tracked the tumor nonsynonymous mutation count.

Time point indicated: sample taken at primary tumor resection. TCRdb reprocessed the 5' RACE reads via MiXCR and lists one record per CDR3 protein. The sample holds 24,000 or so distinct CDR3 sequences; roughly 8.6% are singletons and the top ten take approximately 7.7%. V was clipped by 7 bases and J by 5 bases, with 5 bases between them. The germline gives CDR1 LNHDA, CDR2 SQIVND (reference sequence). This CDR3 contains 10 residues. Turning to this clonotype: The antigen remains unidentified.

V usage is TRBV19 and J usage is TRBJ2-5; D is ambiguous. The sequences come from lung tumor tissue, collected at surgery. The clonotype was recovered from a male donor with early-stage non-small cell lung cancer. CDR3 sequence reads: CASIAETQYF. The CDR3 DNA sequence: TGTGCCAGTATTGCCGAGACCCAGTACTTC.